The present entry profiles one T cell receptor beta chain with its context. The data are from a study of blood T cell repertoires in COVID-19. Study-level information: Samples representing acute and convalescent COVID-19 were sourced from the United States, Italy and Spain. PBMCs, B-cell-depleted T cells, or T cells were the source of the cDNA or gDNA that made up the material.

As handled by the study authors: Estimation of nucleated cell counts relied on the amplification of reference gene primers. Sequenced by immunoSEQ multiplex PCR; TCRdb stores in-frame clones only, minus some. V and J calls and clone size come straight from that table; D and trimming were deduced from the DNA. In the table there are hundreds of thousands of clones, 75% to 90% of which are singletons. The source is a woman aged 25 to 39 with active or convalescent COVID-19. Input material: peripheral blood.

CDR3 residues: CASSLGHNAGNTIYF. DNA of the CDR3: TGTGCCAGCAGCTTGGGACATAATGCTGGAAACACCATATATTTT. The chain combines TRBV7-2 with TRBJ1-3; possible D gene TRBD1, 6 bases. Germline V gene sequence: CDR1 SGHTA, CDR2 FQGNSA. V dropped 3 bases and J dropped 2 bases, with 11 bases sitting between them. The length of the CDR3 is 15 residues.